This TCR beta chain was profiled in a study of T cells in Graves' hyperthyroidism and ophthalmopathy. The germline CDR1 and CDR2 sequences are SGDLS and YYNGEE. Trimming pared 0 bases from V and 0 bases from J, leaving 7 bases between. The CDR3 runs to 15 residues. From RNA transcripts, TCR beta CDR3 regions were amplified. Initially, a first-round RT-PCR of the TCR CDR3 employed the HTBI primer set. TCRdb independently ran MiXCR on the multiplex PCR reads; one entry per CDR3 protein. This sample yields more than 550,000 distinct CDR3 sequences, of which 15% to 20% are seen a single time; roughly 16% belongs to the top ten.

The rearrangement joins TRBV9 to TRBJ2-4; possible D gene TRBD2, 6 bases. The sequenced sample consisted of blood. This sequence was found in a man between 45 and 60 years old with Graves' hyperthyroidism. The CDR3 protein is CASSVGGEAKNIQYF. Written as DNA, the CDR3 is TGTGCCAGCAGCGTAGGGGGGGAAGCCAAAAACATTCAGTACTTC.